A single sample is the source of the 17 T cell receptor beta chains below, sequenced in a study of beta chain features in type 1 diabetes. As every portion of the isolated RNA was reverse transcribed, the sequencing read expressed TCRB transcripts. This table comes from immunoSEQ multiplex PCR, and its TCRdb copy is limited to in-frame clones, with some not included. This table holds around 150,000 clones, 8.1% found once. The sample was central memory CD4+ T cells from blood. The receptors stem from a man aged 18 to 29 in good health.

In its sample, this clone was seen a few times. V is TRBV28 and J is TRBJ1-4, with D perhaps matching TRBD1 (6 bases). The V gene's germline CDR1 is MDHEN and CDR2 SYDVKM. The CDR3 loop spans 11 amino acids. Trimming stripped 2 bases from V and 11 bases from J, with 6 bases between. CDR3 amino acids: CASSLRGKLFF. The CDR3 region has the DNA TGTGCCAGCAGTTTAAGGGGGAAACTGTTTTTT.

The V gene is TRBV6-5, the J gene TRBJ2-3; TRBD1 might be the D (7 bases). CDR1 and CDR2 (germline): MNHEY, SVGAGI. V gave up 6 bases and J gave up 4 bases, with 17 bases separating them. The CDR3 extends over 15 amino acids. The CDR3 nucleotides are TGTGCCAGCAGAAACCAGGGGGGCCTCGCAGATACGCAGTATTTT. It translates to CASRNQGGLADTQYF.

This clone appeared a few times. V and J are TRBV9 and TRBJ1-1, with D possibly matching TRBD1 (5 bases). Germline lookup yields CDR1 SGDLS and CDR2 YYNGEE. Between the trimmed V and J ends, which lost 4 bases and 1 base, there was a span of 8 bases. This CDR3 comprises 13 residues. DNA for the CDR3: TGTGCCAGCAGCCAAAGGGGGAACACTGAAGCTTTCTTT. Protein: CASSQRGNTEAFF.

This clone was seen many times. The rearrangement uses TRBV5-4 and TRBJ2-1; 10 bases line up with TRBD2. Germline V lookup: CDR1 SGHNT, CDR2 YYREEE (reference sequence). After removal of 3 bases from V and 3 bases from J, the junction contained 3 bases not matched to a gene. The CDR3 runs to 15 residues. This chain's CDR3 is CASSYRLAGYNEQFF. The CDR3 DNA follows: TGTGCCAGCAGCTACCGACTAGCGGGCTACAATGAGCAGTTCTTC. Variable domain in full (rest from reference TRBV5-4 and TRBJ2-1): ETGVTQSPTHLIKTRGQQVTLRCSSQSGHNTVSWYQQALGQGPQFIFQYYREEENGRGNFPPRFSGLQFPNYSSELNVNALELDDSALYLCASSYRLAGYNEQFFGPGTRLTVL.

This clone came up a few times. V usage is TRBV2 and J usage is TRBJ2-5, with D maybe TRBD1 (6 bases). Per the germline V gene, CDR1 is SNHLY and CDR2 is FYNNEI. Trimming removed 6 bases from V and 2 bases from J, with 13 bases in between. The CDR3 extends over 14 amino acids. DNA for the CDR3: TGTGCCAGCAGGGCAGGGGCGCAACAAGAGACCCAGTACTTC. It is translated as CASRAGAQQETQYF. The variable domain in full, completed from reference TRBV2 and TRBJ2-5, reads EPEVTQTPSHQVTQMGQEVILRCVPISNHLYFYWYRQILGQKVEFLVSFYNNEISEKSEIFDDQFSVERPDGSNFTLKIRSTKLEDSAMYFCASRAGAQQETQYFGPGTRLLVL.

There are a few counts of this clone. The chain has TRBV2 and TRBJ1-1; weak D call: TRBD1 (6 bases). The CDR3 extends over 14 amino acids. The V and J ends lost 4 bases and 3 bases respectively, with 12 bases between them. Germline lookup yields CDR1 SNHLY and CDR2 FYNNEI. The CDR3 bases are TGTGCCAGCAGTGGCACAGGGCGGGACACTGAAGCTTTCTTT. Translating gives CASSGTGRDTEAFF.

This clone appeared a few times. This CDR3 is CASSRTSGYNEQFF. As DNA, the CDR3 is TGTGCCAGCTCTCGGACTAGCGGTTACAATGAGCAGTTCTTC. The rearrangement links TRBV11-2 to TRBJ2-1; 10 positions agree with TRBD2. Germline lookup yields CDR1 SGHAT and CDR2 FQNNGV. The CDR3 sequence is 14 residues long. Trimming cost V 8 bases and J 4 bases; bases outside gene matches: 5.

This clone has at least ten counts. The chain is built from TRBV27 and TRBJ1-2; D gene ambiguous. Germline V gene sequence: CDR1 MNHEY, CDR2 SMNVEV (reference sequence). CDR3 length: 13 residues. V was cut by 5 bases and J by 7 bases, with 14 bases left in between. This chain's CDR3 is CASSPRVRSGYTF. The CDR3 region has the DNA TGTGCCAGCAGTCCGAGGGTAAGAAGTGGCTACACCTTC.

This clone was counted at least ten times. The chain recombines TRBV29-1 with TRBJ1-2; a weak D match, TRBD1 (5 bases). Trimming pared 4 bases from V and 0 bases from J, leaving 9 bases between. This CDR3 contains 13 residues. CDR1 is SQVTM and CDR2 is ANQGSEA in the germline V gene. The CDR3 here is CSVGQSANYGYTF. As DNA, the CDR3 is TGCAGCGTTGGACAGTCAGCTAACTATGGCTACACCTTC.

This clone occurred a few times. V usage is TRBV28 and J usage is TRBJ2-7; 7 nucleotides agree with TRBD1. J lost 1 base, V lost 7 bases, and 10 bases had no gene match. The CDR3 loop spans 15 amino acids. The germline CDR1 and CDR2 sequences are MDHEN and SYDVKM. The CDR3 DNA sequence: TGTGCCAGCACCTCGACCGGGACAGTTTCCTACGAGCAGTACTTC. Encoded protein: CASTSTGTVSYEQYF.

The sample holds a few counts of this clone. The chain recombines TRBV14 with TRBJ1-2; 7 bases line up with TRBD1. V lost 4 bases and J lost 1; bases outside the gene matches: 3. The germline CDR1 and CDR2 sequences are SGHDN and FVKESK. CDR3 size: 14 residues. The CDR3 protein is CASSRRQGNYGYTF. The CDR3 coding sequence is TGTGCCAGCAGCCGCCGACAGGGTAACTATGGCTACACCTTC.

This sequence joins TRBV7-2 and TRBJ1-5; no firm D call. V was cut by 3 bases and J by 3 bases, with 6 bases left in between. Germline V CDR1 and CDR2: SGHTA, FQGNSA. CDR3 length: 13 amino acids. The CDR3 bases are TGTGCCAGCAGCTTGGAGCCCAATCAGCCCCAGCATTTT. Translated, it gives CASSLEPNQPQHF.

The chain carries TRBV13 and TRBJ2-2; weak D call: TRBD1 (5 bases). The CDR3 consists of 13 residues. V lost 6 bases to trimming and J lost 5 bases, with 10 bases between them. Germline loops: CDR1 PRHDT, CDR2 FYEKMQ (reference sequence). CDR3 protein: CASRSRQTGELFF. DNA of the CDR3: TGTGCCAGCAGATCTAGACAGACCGGGGAGCTGTTTTTT.

This clone was found once. Since a far larger clone is one base different, this is likely a read error. The chain has TRBV7-9 and TRBJ2-2; 7 bases fit TRBD1. Germline V gene lookup returns CDR1 SEHNR and CDR2 FQNEAQ (reference sequence). CDR3 size: 13 residues. J gave up 4 bases and V 5 bases, and 1 base lay outside the gene matches. This CDR3 is CASSRQGTGELFF. CDR3 DNA sequence: TGTGCCAGCAGCCGACAGGGCACCGGGGAGCTGTTTTTT.

The V and J genes are TRBV5-6 and TRBJ2-5; D remains ambiguous. Germline loops: CDR1 SGHDT, CDR2 YYEEEE. The CDR3 has 12 amino acids. Trimming shortened V by 0 bases and J by 5 bases, and 5 bases separated the two germline ends. This CDR3 reads CASSLGSETQYF. The DNA for the CDR3 is TGTGCCAGCAGCTTGGGCAGTGAGACCCAGTACTTC.

This clone has a count of ten or more. J is TRBJ2-3 and V is TRBV7-8, with D maybe TRBD1 (6 bases). The CDR3 length is 14 residues. V lost 2 bases and J lost 3, with 9 bases in between. CDR1 is SGHVS and CDR2 is FQNEAQ in the germline V gene. CDR3 nucleotide sequence: TGTGCCAGCAGCTTAACAGGGTATACAGATACGCAGTATTTT. It encodes CASSLTGYTDTQYF.

The gene calls are TRBV28 and TRBJ2-7, with 8 bases that match TRBD2. Germline lookup yields CDR1 MDHEN and CDR2 SYDVKM. V was pared by 2 bases and J by 5 bases, with 5 bases of the junction left unmatched. The CDR3 runs 14 residues. CDR3 DNA sequence: TGTGCCAGCAGTTTAAGCGGGAGTGCGAACGAGCAGTACTTC. Protein product: CASSLSGSANEQYF.